This T cell receptor (beta chain) derives from a study of shared clonotypes between healthy human individuals. Once extracted for a subset, genomic DNA was divided evenly among several immunoSEQ plates. Data came from immunoSEQ multiplex PCR; TCRdb stores just in-frame clones and leaves some out. There are 1.5 million to 1.9 million clones in the sample; 95% to 99% occur only once, and about 0.45% lies in the top ten. CDR1 and CDR2 (germline): WNHNN, SYGVQD (reference sequence). This CDR3 comprises 15 residues. V trimming: 5 bases; J trimming: 6 bases; junction bases outside the gene matches: 8. Every donor was a Caucasian adult from Nashville, Tennessee.

Sequenced material: naive CD4+ T cells sorted from blood. Subset denoted: CD45RA+ positively selected. The rearrangement joins TRBV10-1 to TRBJ2-3; 10 nucleotides match TRBD1. The clonotype originates from a man between 25 and 39 years old in good health. CDR3 nucleotide sequence: TGCGCCAGCAGTAAGGGACAGGGGCAGGAGGATACGCAGTATTTT. It specifies CASSKGQGQEDTQYF.